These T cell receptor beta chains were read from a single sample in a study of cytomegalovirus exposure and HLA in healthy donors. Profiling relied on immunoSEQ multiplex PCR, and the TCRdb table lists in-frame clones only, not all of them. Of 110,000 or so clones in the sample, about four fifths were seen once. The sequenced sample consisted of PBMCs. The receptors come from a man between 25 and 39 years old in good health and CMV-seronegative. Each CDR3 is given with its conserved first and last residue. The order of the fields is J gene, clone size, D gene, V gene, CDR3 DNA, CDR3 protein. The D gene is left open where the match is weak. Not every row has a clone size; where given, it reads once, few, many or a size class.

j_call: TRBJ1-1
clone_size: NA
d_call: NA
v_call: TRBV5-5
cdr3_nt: TGTGCCAGCAGCTTGGGAGCAGGGAACTTGAACACTGAAGCTTTCTTT
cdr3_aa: CASSLGAGNLNTEAFF

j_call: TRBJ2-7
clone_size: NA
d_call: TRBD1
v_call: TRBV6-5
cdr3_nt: TGTGCCAGCAGTGGCCAGGGACAGTCCTACGAGCAGTACTTC
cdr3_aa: CASSGQGQSYEQYF

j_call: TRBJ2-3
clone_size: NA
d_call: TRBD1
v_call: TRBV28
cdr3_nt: TGTGCCAGCAGTCCCATAGCCCGGGACAGGGGCACAGATACGCAGTATTTT
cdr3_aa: CASSPIARDRGTDTQYF

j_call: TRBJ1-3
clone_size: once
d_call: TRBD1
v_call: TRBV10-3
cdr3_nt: TGTGCCAGCTCCGGGACAGATGGAAACACCATATATTTT
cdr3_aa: CASSGTDGNTIYF

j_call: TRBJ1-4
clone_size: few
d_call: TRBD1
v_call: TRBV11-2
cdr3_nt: TGTGCCAGCAGCTTGGGACAGACTGCAACTAATGAAAAACTGTTTTTT
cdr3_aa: CASSLGQTATNEKLFF

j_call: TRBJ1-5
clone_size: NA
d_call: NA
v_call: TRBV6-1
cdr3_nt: TGTGCCAGCATCCGACAGGTTGATCAGCCCCAGCATTTT
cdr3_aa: CASIRQVDQPQHF

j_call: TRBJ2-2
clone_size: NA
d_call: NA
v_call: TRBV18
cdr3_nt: TGTGCCAGCTCACCACCGGTCCCGGTCCGTAGGGAGCTGTTTTTT
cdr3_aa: CASSPPVPVRRELFF

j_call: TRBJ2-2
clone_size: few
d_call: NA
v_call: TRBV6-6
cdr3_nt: TGTGCCAGCAGTTACGGGACACCAAACACCGGGGAGCTGTTTTTT
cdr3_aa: CASSYGTPNTGELFF

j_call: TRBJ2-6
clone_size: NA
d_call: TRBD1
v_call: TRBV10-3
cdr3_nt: TGTGCCATCAGCCTACGTCCCGGGACAGGGTCTGGGGCCAACGTCCTGACTTTC
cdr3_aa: CAISLRPGTGSGANVLTF

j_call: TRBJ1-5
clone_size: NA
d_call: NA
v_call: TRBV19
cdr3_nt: TGTGCCAGTAGTATAGGGACAATAAGCAATCAGCCCCAGCATTTT
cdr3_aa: CASSIGTISNQPQHF

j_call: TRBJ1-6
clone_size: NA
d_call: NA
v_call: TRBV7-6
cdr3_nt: TGTGCCAGCACGTCGGGCAGGGAGGATTCACCCCTCCACTTT
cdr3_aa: CASTSGREDSPLHF

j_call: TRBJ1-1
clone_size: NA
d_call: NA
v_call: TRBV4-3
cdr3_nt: TGCGCCAGCAGCCAGAAATGGGACACGAACACTGAAGCTTTCTTT
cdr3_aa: CASSQKWDTNTEAFF

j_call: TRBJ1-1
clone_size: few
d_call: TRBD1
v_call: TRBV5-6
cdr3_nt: TGTGCCAGCAGCCAGACAGGGGACCTCGAAGCTTTCTTT
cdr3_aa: CASSQTGDLEAFF

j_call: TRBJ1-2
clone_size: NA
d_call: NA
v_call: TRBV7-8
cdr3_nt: TGTGCCAGCGCCCTAGCTTCAGACTATGGCTACACCTTC
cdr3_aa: CASALASDYGYTF

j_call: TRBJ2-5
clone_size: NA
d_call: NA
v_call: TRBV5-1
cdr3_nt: TGCGCCAGCAGCTTGGGGTGGCAGGAGACCCAGTACTTC
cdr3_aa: CASSLGWQETQYF

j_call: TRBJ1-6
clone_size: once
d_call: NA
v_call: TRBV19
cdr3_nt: TGTGCCAGTGGTATAATGACAGGAGTCCCTTCACCCCTCCACTTT
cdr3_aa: CASGIMTGVPSPLHF

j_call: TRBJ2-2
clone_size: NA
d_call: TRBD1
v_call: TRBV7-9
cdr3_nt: TGTGCCAGCAGCTTAGTAGGACAGGGGGCGCATCGCGGGGAGCTGTTTTTT
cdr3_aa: CASSLVGQGAHRGELFF

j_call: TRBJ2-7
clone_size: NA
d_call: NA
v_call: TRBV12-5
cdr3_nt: TGTGCTAGTGGTTTGTCCGCCTACGAGCAGTACTTC
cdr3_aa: CASGLSAYEQYF

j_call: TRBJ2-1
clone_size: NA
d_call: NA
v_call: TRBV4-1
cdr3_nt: TGCGCCAGCAGCCAAGTTGATATGGGACTGAGCTCCTACAATGAGCAGTTCTTC
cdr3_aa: CASSQVDMGLSSYNEQFF

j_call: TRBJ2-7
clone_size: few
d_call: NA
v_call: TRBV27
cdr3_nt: TGTGCCAGCAGTTTTCCCGGCAGGGGCTCCTACGAGCAGTACTTC
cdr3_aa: CASSFPGRGSYEQYF

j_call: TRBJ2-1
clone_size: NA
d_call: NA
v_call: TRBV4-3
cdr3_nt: TGCGCCAGCAGCCAAGATATGGGCCCCTACAATGAGCAGTTCTTC
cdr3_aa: CASSQDMGPYNEQFF

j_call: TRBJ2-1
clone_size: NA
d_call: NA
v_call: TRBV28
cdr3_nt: TGTGCCAGTACAAGTGGGGCGAGCTCCTACAATGAGCAGTTCTTC
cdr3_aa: CASTSGASSYNEQFF

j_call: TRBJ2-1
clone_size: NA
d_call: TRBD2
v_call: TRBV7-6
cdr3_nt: TGTGCCAGCAGCTCCGACTATGGGACTAGCGCCAACGATGAGCAGTTCTTC
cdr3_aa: CASSSDYGTSANDEQFF

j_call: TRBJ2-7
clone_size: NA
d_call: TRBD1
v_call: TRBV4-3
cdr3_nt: TGCGCCAGCAGCCAAGGGGACAGGGGGCGAGACGAGCAGTACTTC
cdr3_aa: CASSQGDRGRDEQYF

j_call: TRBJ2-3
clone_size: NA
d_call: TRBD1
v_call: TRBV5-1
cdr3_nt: TGCGCCAGCAGCCGGGACAGGGGCGGGGGCACAGATACGCAGTATTTT
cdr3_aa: CASSRDRGGGTDTQYF

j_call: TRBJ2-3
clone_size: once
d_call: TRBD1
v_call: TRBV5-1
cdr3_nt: TGCGCCAGCAGCTTACAGGGGGCATCGGGCACAGATACGCAGTATTTT
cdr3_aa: CASSLQGASGTDTQYF

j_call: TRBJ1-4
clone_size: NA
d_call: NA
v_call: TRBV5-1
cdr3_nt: TGCGCCAGCAGCTTGGCGGGCGGACAGACTAATGAAAAACTGTTTTTT
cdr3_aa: CASSLAGGQTNEKLFF

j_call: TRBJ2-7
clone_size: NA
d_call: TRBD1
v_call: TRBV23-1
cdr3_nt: TGCGCCAGCAGTCACCCCGGGACAGAGCCTTACGAGCAGTACTTC
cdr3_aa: CASSHPGTEPYEQYF

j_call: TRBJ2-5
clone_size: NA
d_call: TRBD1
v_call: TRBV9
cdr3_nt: TGTGCCAGCAGCTCCGGGACAGGGGGGGAGACCCAGTACTTC
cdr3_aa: CASSSGTGGETQYF

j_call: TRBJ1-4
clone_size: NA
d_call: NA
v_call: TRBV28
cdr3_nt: TGTGCCAGCAGTTCCCCGCCCGCGCCTAATGAAAAACTGTTTTTT
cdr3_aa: CASSSPPAPNEKLFF

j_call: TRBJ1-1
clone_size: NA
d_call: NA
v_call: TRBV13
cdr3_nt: TGTGCCAGCAGCTTAATTGAAAGCGGGAACACTGAAGCTTTCTTT
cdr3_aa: CASSLIESGNTEAFF

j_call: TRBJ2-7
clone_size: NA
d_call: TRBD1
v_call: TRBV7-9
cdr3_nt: TGTGCCAGCAGCGCCCCCAGGACAGGGGGCTACGAGCAGTACTTC
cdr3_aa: CASSAPRTGGYEQYF

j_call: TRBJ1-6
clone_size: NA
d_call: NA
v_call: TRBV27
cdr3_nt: TGTGCCAGCAGTTCCCTTACAGACTCCTATAATTCACCCCTCCACTTT
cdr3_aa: CASSSLTDSYNSPLHF

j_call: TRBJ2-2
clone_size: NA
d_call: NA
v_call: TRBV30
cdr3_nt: TGTGCCTCGGGAGGACAGGGAAGAACGACCGGGGAGCTGTTTTTT
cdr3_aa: CASGGQGRTTGELFF

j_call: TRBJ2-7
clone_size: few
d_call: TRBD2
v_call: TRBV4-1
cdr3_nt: TGCGCCAGCAGCCAGAATCTCCTAGCGGGAGGTCGGTCCTACGAGCAGTACTTC
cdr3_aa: CASSQNLLAGGRSYEQYF

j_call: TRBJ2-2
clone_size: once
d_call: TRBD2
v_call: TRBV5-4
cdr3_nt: TGTGCCAGCAGCAAGGGACTAGCGGCGAACACCGGGGAGCTGTTTTTT
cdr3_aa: CASSKGLAANTGELFF

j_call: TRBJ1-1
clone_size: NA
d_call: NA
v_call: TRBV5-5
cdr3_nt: TGTGCCAGCAGCTTGTACTTCCAGGGTGTGACTGAAGCTTTCTTT
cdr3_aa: CASSLYFQGVTEAFF

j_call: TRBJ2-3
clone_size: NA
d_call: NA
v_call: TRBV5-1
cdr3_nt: TGCGCCAGCAGCTTGGGCGGGCAGGACTTCCAGTATTTT
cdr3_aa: CASSLGGQDFQYF

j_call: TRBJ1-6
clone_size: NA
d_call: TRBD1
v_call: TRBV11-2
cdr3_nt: TGTGCCAGCAGCTCCACGACAGGGGACTATAATTCACCCCTCCACTTT
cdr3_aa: CASSSTTGDYNSPLHF

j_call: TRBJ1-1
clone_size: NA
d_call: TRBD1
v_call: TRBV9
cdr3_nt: TGTGCCAGCAGCATCACAGGGGGGGTCACTGAAGCTTTCTTT
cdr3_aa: CASSITGGVTEAFF

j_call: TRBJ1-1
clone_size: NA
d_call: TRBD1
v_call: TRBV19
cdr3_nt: TGTGCCAGTAGTCCCGGGACAGGGAACACTGAAGCTTTCTTT
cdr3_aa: CASSPGTGNTEAFF

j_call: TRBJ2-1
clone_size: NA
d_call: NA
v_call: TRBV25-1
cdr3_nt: TGTGCCAGCGGAGTTCCCTTCTACAATGAGCAGTTCTTC
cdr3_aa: CASGVPFYNEQFF

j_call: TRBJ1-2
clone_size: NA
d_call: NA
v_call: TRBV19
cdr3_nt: TGTGCCAGTATTAATCAGGGGACACCTAACTATGGCTACACCTTC
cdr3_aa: CASINQGTPNYGYTF

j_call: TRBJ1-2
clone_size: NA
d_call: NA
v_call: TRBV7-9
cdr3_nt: TGTGCCAGCAGCTTAAGATTCGGGGGGCTTCGCTACACCTTC
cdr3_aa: CASSLRFGGLRYTF

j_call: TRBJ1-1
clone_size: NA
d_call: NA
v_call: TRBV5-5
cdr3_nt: TGTGCCAGCCACAGCTTGAGTCTCAGGAGGGGTACTGAAGCTTTCTTT
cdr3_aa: CASHSLSLRRGTEAFF

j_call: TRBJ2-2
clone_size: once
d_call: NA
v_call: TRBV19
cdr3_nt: TGTGCCAGTAGTATAGCGGGGTTCGGAACGGCCGGGGAGCTGTTTTTT
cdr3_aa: CASSIAGFGTAGELFF

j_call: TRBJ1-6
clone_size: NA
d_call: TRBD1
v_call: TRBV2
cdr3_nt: TGTGCCAGCAGTGAAAGGGCGACAGGGGGTAATTCACCCCTCCACTTT
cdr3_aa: CASSERATGGNSPLHF

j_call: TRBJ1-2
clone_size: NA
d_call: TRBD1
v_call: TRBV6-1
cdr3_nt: TGTGCCAGCAGTGAAGCGTCCCAGGGGGCGAGCTATGGCTACACCTTC
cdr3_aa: CASSEASQGASYGYTF

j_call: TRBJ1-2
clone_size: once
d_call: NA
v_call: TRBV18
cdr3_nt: TGTGCCAGCTCACCAGCAGGGGCCTATGGCTACACCTTC
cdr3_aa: CASSPAGAYGYTF

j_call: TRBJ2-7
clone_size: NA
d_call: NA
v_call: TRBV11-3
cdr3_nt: TGTGCCAGCAGCCCCCGGGGAGACTCCTACGAGCAGTACTTC
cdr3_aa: CASSPRGDSYEQYF

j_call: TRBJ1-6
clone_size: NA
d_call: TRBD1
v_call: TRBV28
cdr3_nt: TGTGCCGGAGGGGTCGGGACAGGGGCTCATGATTCACCCCTCCACTTT
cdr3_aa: CAGGVGTGAHDSPLHF

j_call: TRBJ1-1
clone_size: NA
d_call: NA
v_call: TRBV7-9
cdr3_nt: TGTGCCGCCTTAGCGGCTGGTGAAGCTTTCTTT
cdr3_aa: CAALAAGEAFF

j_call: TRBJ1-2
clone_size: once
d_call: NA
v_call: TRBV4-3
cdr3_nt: TGCGCCAGCAGCCTGGGGGGAGGGGACGGCTACACCTTC
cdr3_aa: CASSLGGGDGYTF

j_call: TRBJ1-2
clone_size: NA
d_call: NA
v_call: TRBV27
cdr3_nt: TGTGCCAGCGGCAGGGCCTCTAACTATGGCTACACCTTC
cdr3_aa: CASGRASNYGYTF

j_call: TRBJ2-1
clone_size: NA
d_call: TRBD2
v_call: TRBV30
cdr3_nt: TGTGCCTGGAGCCCGGAGCGGGAGGGATCCGGTGAGCAGTTCTTC
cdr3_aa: CAWSPEREGSGEQFF

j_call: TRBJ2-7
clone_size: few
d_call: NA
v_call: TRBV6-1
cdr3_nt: TGTGCCAGCAGCCCCGCAGGGGGGCTATACGAGCAGTACTTC
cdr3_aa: CASSPAGGLYEQYF

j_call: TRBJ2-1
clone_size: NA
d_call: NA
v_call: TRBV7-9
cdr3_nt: TGTGCCAGCAGGGCCCTTGCCCATGAGCAGTTCTTC
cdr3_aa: CASRALAHEQFF